This T cell receptor beta chain was observed in a study of cytomegalovirus exposure and HLA in healthy donors. Findings of the study overall: TCR beta V- and J-gene trimming, according to a later analysis, was linked to a missense DCLRE1C variant. A later analysis linked about 17,000 TCR beta sequences to HLA alleles at 0.05 false discovery rate.

CDR1 MNHEY and CDR2 SVGAGI come from the germline V gene. The CDR3 sequence is 15 residues long. Trimming removed 7 bases from V and 1 base from J, with 16 bases in between. About this clone: No antigen is known for it.

PCR amplification relied on 60 Vbeta primers (plus 13 Jbeta primers). The data were produced by immunoSEQ multiplex PCR, yet TCRdb's version contains in-frame clones alone and is incomplete. The sample holds about 200,000 clones. The gene calls are TRBV6-5 and TRBJ1-1; possibly TRBD1 for D (6 bases). The clonotype comes from a boy younger than 18 in good health and CMV-seronegative. The sample taken for sequencing was PBMCs. CDR3 amino acids: CASTIGGSPNTEAFF. CDR3 bases: TGTGCCAGCACGATAGGGGGTAGCCCGAACACTGAAGCTTTCTTT.